The subject of this entry is one T cell receptor (beta chain). This entry belongs to a study of control samples from healthy donors and cancer patients. Here immunoSEQ multiplex PCR was the method, and the copy in TCRdb shows in-frame clones only, minus some. The sample has around 150,000 clones, just over 85% seen once. CDR3 length: 16 amino acids. V was clipped by 1 base and J by 5 bases, with 18 bases between them. Germline CDR1 and CDR2: SGHVS and FQNEAQ. V is TRBV7-8 and J is TRBJ2-7; D unresolved. Sequenced input: blood. The clonotype was recovered from a man aged 18 to 29 in good health. CDR3 sequence: CASSLVTGRTRDEQYF. The CDR3 bases are TGTGCCAGCAGCTTAGTAACCGGACGCACTCGGGACGAGCAGTACTTC.